What follows are 25 T cell receptor beta chains derived from one specimen sequenced in a study of blood T cell repertoires in COVID-19. Some clones are missing from TCRdb's copy, which holds only in-frame ones; the method was immunoSEQ multiplex PCR. The table has 100,000 to 150,000 clones, about 85% seen once. Source material: peripheral blood. The receptors here all came from a man older than 75 with active or convalescent COVID-19.

CDR3 region: CASSQGGGRGNYGYTF. The CDR3 bases are TGCGCCAGCAGCCAAGGGGGTGGCAGGGGAAACTATGGCTACACCTTC. The chain is built from TRBV4-1 and TRBJ1-2, with D possibly matching TRBD1 (6 bases). The CDR3 covers 16 residues. Trimming removed 1 base from V and 2 bases from J, with 14 bases in between. Germline V lookup: CDR1 MGHRA, CDR2 YSYEKL.

This chain links TRBV11-2 with TRBJ2-5; 9 positions agree with TRBD1. Germline values: CDR1 SGHAT, CDR2 FQNNGV. V was clipped by 6 bases and J by 5 bases; unmatched bases: 7. CDR3 length: 14 residues. In nucleotides, the CDR3 is TGTGCCAGCAGTCCCACAGGGGGCGGCGAGACCCAGTACTTC. Residues: CASSPTGGGETQYF.

This chain links TRBV9 with TRBJ1-5; D not certain. This CDR3 contains 13 residues. Trimming took 7 bases from V and 0 from J, leaving 8 bases between them. The V gene's germline CDR1 is SGDLS and CDR2 YYNGEE. CDR3 nucleotides: TGTGCCAGCGGAGGCGGTAGCAATCAGCCCCAGCATTTT. Protein sequence: CASGGGSNQPQHF.

V is TRBV6-2 or TRBV6-3 and J is TRBJ2-7; D gene unclear. Germline-derived CDR1 and CDR2 are MNHEY and SVGEGT. The V gene lost 5 bases and the J gene lost 2 bases, with 7 bases spanning the gap. The CDR3 sequence is 12 residues long. Here the CDR3 DNA reads TGTGCCAGCAGTCAGTCTCCCTACGAGCAGTACTTC. Translation: CASSQSPYEQYF.

The CDR3 DNA reads as TGTGCCAGCAGCAATTCAGAAGCGGGACATTCACCCCTCCACTTT. Residues: CASSNSEAGHSPLHF. The rearrangement links TRBV5-4 to TRBJ1-6; tentative D call: TRBD1 (5 bases). V lost 4 bases and J lost 8, with 16 bases in between. Germline CDR1 and CDR2: SGHNT and YYREEE (reference sequence). This CDR3 contains 15 residues.

The genes are TRBV18 and TRBJ2-5, with D unresolved. CDR1 and CDR2 (germline): KGHSH, LQKENI. This CDR3 is 12 amino acids long. The V end was cut by 8 bases, the J end by 6 bases, with 13 bases between. The CDR3 is CASRQEDKTQYF. In DNA, the CDR3 is TGTGCCAGCCGTCAGGAAGACAAGACCCAGTACTTC.

The chain carries TRBV29-1 and TRBJ1-2; D remains ambiguous. The germline V gene has CDR1 SQVTM and CDR2 ANQGSEA. Trimming left V 5 bases short and J 3 bases short, with 16 bases between. The CDR3 runs to 14 residues. The CDR3 loop reads CSVPHGLGDYGYTF. CDR3 coding DNA: TGCAGCGTTCCCCATGGGCTGGGAGACTATGGCTACACCTTC. The full variable domain, rest sourced from reference TRBV29-1 and TRBJ1-2, is SAVISQKPSRDICQRGTSLTIQCQVDSQVTMMFWYRQQPGQSLTLIATANQGSEATYESGFVIDKFPISRPNLTFSTLTVSNMSPEDSSIYLCSVPHGLGDYGYTFGSGTRLTVV.

The chain is built from TRBV30 and TRBJ1-3; D ambiguous. The CDR3 totals 14 residues. Trimming removed 0 bases at V and 5 bases at J, with 11 bases between. Germline V gene data show CDR1 as GTSNPN and CDR2 as SVGIG (reference sequence). CDR3 loop: CAWSVLGIRNTIYF. In DNA, the CDR3 is TGTGCCTGGAGTGTACTAGGAATCAGAAACACCATATATTTT.

The chain couples TRBV18 to TRBJ1-2; TRBD1 matches at 7 bases. The germline gives CDR1 KGHSH, CDR2 LQKENI. V lost 5 bases and J lost 3; bases outside the gene matches: 9. CDR3 length: 15 residues. The CDR3 reads CASSANQGEYYGYTF. Written as DNA, the CDR3 is TGTGCCAGCTCAGCTAATCAGGGGGAGTACTATGGCTACACCTTC.

CDR3 sequence (DNA): TGTGCCAGCAGCTTGAGCCTAAACACTGAAGCTTTCTTT. It specifies CASSLSLNTEAFF. V gene TRBV5-6 combines with J gene TRBJ1-1; unclear D gene. Germline-derived CDR1 and CDR2 are SGHDT and YYEEEE. Trimming removed 1 base at V and 2 bases at J, with 6 bases between. The CDR3 runs 13 residues. The full variable domain, with the rest looked up from reference TRBV5-6 and TRBJ1-1, is DAGVTQSPTHLIKTRGQQVTLRCSPKSGHDTVSWYQQALGQGPQFIFQYYEEEERQRGNFPDRFSGHQFPNYSSELNVNALLLGDSALYLCASSLSLNTEAFFGQGTRLTVV.

The V gene is TRBV4-1, the J gene TRBJ1-5; possible D gene TRBD1, 6 bases. The CDR3 is made up of 17 amino acids. With 1 base removed from V and 4 bases from J, the gap between germline ends came to 17 bases. Per the germline V gene, CDR1 is MGHRA and CDR2 is YSYEKL. CDR3 bases: TGCGCCAGCAGCCAAGGGACAGCTAGGGGGTCAAATCAGCCCCAGCATTTT. Its translation: CASSQGTARGSNQPQHF.

The J gene is TRBJ2-1, the V gene TRBV9; D gene unclear. The CDR3 runs to 13 residues. Trimming removed 4 bases at V and 6 bases at J, with 11 bases between. CDR1 and CDR2 from the germline V gene are SGDLS and YYNGEE. The CDR3 sequence: CASSSVWSNEQFF. The CDR3 DNA reads as TGTGCCAGCAGCTCAGTCTGGAGCAATGAGCAGTTCTTC.

The chain links TRBV3-1 (or the pseudogene TRBV3-2) to TRBJ1-1; 7 nucleotides align to TRBD1. CDR1 LGHDT and CDR2 YNNKEL come from the germline V gene (reference sequence). V gave up 4 bases and J gave up 1 base; unmatched junction bases: 3. The length of the CDR3 is 14 residues. CDR3 loop: CASSPGQENTEAFF. CDR3 nucleotide sequence: TGTGCCAGCAGCCCCGGACAGGAGAACACTGAAGCTTTCTTT.

The chain couples TRBV30 to TRBJ1-1; a possible D gene is TRBD1 (6 bases). Trimming left V 2 bases short and J 4 bases short, with 20 bases between. The CDR3 sequence is 16 residues long. Germline V lookup: CDR1 GTSNPN, CDR2 SVGIG (reference sequence). CDR3 DNA sequence: TGTGCCTGGAGTTTAAAGCAGGGGACGCAGGGCACTGAAGCTTTCTTT. As protein: CAWSLKQGTQGTEAFF.

CDR3 in DNA: TGTGCCAGCAGTTTATCGAGGCGGGGATCCTATGGCTACACCTTC. This sequence encodes CASSLSRRGSYGYTF. This sequence joins TRBV27 and TRBJ1-2; no firm D call. The V and J ends lost 0 bases and 4 bases respectively, with 12 bases between them. CDR3 length equals 15 residues. Looked up from germline, CDR1 is MNHEY and CDR2 is SMNVEV (reference sequence).

The chain employs TRBV10-3 and TRBJ1-5; TRBD1 is a possible D gene (5 bases). The CDR3 is made up of 17 amino acids. Per the germline V gene, CDR1 is ENHRY and CDR2 is SYGVKD. V was cut by 0 bases and J by 0 bases, with 12 bases left in between. CDR3 bases: TGTGCCATCAGTGAGTCTATTACAGGCTATAGCAATCAGCCCCAGCATTTT. Protein sequence: CAISESITGYSNQPQHF.

This sequence joins TRBV10-3 and TRBJ2-2, with D perhaps matching TRBD2 (6 bases). The V gene lost 7 bases and the J gene lost 2 bases, with 11 bases spanning the gap. Germline V CDR1 and CDR2: ENHRY, SYGVKD. The CDR3 is 14 residues long. The CDR3: CAIKVGGNTGELFF. Here the CDR3 DNA reads TGTGCCATCAAAGTCGGGGGTAACACCGGGGAGCTGTTTTTT.

V usage is TRBV5-1 and J usage is TRBJ1-2; 8 nucleotides line up with TRBD1. CDR1 and CDR2 from the germline V gene are SGHRS and YFSETQ. The J segment lost 2 bases and the V segment lost 5 bases, leaving 5 bases of the junction unmatched. CDR3 length: 14 residues. In DNA, the CDR3 is TGCGCCAGCAGTTCGACAGGGGTAAACTATGGCTACACCTTC. Its protein product is CASSSTGVNYGYTF.

The chain recombines TRBV5-5 with TRBJ1-1, with TRBD1 identical over 9 bases. The V gene end was trimmed by 0 bases and the J gene end by 5 bases; junction bases not matched to a gene: 5. This CDR3 has 15 amino acids. From germline, CDR1 is SGHKS and CDR2 YYEKEE (reference sequence). The CDR3 protein is CASSLGQGVGTEAFF. The DNA for the CDR3 is TGTGCCAGCAGCTTGGGACAGGGGGTGGGTACTGAAGCTTTCTTT.

The chain couples TRBV28 to TRBJ1-6; the match to TRBD1 covers 8 bases. CDR1 MDHEN and CDR2 SYDVKM come from the germline V gene. V lost 8 bases, J lost 8 bases, and 8 bases stayed unmatched. The CDR3 totals 14 residues. The CDR3 bases are TGTGCCAGCGCCACAGGGGGAGGTTATTCACCCCTCCACTTT. This sequence encodes CASATGGGYSPLHF.

V is TRBV6-4 and J is TRBJ2-2, with no clear D. Germline V gene lookup returns CDR1 MRHNA and CDR2 SNTAGT. The ends were cut back, 3 bases at V and 0 bases at J, with 8 bases in the middle. The CDR3 has 15 amino acids. CDR3 region: CASSEGRSNTGELFF. DNA for the CDR3: TGTGCCAGCAGTGAGGGCAGGTCGAACACCGGGGAGCTGTTTTTT.

The chain is built from TRBV5-5 and TRBJ2-5; a possible D gene is TRBD1 (5 bases). Trimming removed 0 bases at V and 5 bases at J, with 5 bases between. Germline CDR1 and CDR2: SGHKS and YYEKEE (reference sequence). The CDR3 loop spans 12 amino acids. Here the CDR3 reads CASSLEGETQYF. In nucleotides, the CDR3 is TGTGCCAGCAGCTTGGAGGGGGAGACCCAGTACTTC.

This clone was picked up a small number of times. The J gene is TRBJ2-1, the V gene TRBV5-1; 7 bases align to TRBD1. Germline assignment: CDR1 SGHRS and CDR2 YFSETQ. Losses at the gene ends were 1 base for V and 0 bases for J; bases not matched to a gene: 7. The CDR3 contains 17 residues. The CDR3 DNA is TGCGCCAGCAGCTTGAATTTGGGGACAGTCTCCTACAATGAGCAGTTCTTC. Amino acid sequence: CASSLNLGTVSYNEQFF.

The V call is TRBV13, the J call TRBJ2-7; possible D gene TRBD1, 7 bases. This CDR3 contains 14 residues. The ends were cut back, 5 bases at V and 6 bases at J, with 17 bases in the middle. Looked up from germline, CDR1 is PRHDT and CDR2 is FYEKMQ (reference sequence). CDR3 sequence: CASSITRQGGEQYF. As DNA, the CDR3 is TGTGCCAGCAGCATAACTCGACAGGGAGGCGAGCAGTACTTC. The full variable domain, in which reference TRBV13 and TRBJ2-7 provide the parts outside the CDR3, is AAGVIQSPRHLIKEKRETATLKCYPIPRHDTVYWYQQGPGQDPQFLISFYEKMQSDKGSIPDRFSAQQFSDYHSELNMSSLELGDSALYFCASSITRQGGEQYFGPGTRLTVT.

The rearrangement uses TRBV19 and TRBJ2-7; 9 bases are a match to TRBD1. The germline V gene has CDR1 LNHDA and CDR2 SQIVND (reference sequence). The V segment lost 5 bases and the J segment 3 bases; nucleotides outside the gene matches: 5. The CDR3 is made up of 14 amino acids. The CDR3 here is CASSVQGAGYEQYF. The CDR3, as DNA: TGTGCCAGTAGTGTACAGGGGGCAGGCTACGAGCAGTACTTC.